This TCR beta chain comes out of a study of OX40 agonist ivuxolimab in advanced cancers. Study-level background: Every 2 weeks, ivuxolimab was infused into the patients intravenously at between 0.01 and 10 mg/kg.

Study results and caveats: Both blood CD4+ and CD8+ T cells showed clonal growth by week 6 at 0.1 to 3.0 mg/kg. Clonal expansion in partial responders at 0.1-3.0 mg/kg ranked among the lowest. Average numbers of expanded clones were greater in CD8+ T cells than in CD4+.

Only in-frame clones appear in the TCRdb table, and some are missing; sequencing was by immunoSEQ multiplex PCR. The table includes tens of thousands of clones, approximately 80% detected once. As regards this clone: What it binds is unknown.

The TCR originated in an adult with an advanced solid tumor such as melanoma, head and neck, liver or kidney cancer. The sequencing here drew on CD4+ or CD8+ T cells sorted from blood, taken in a trial of the OX40 agonist ivuxolimab.

CDR3 sequence (DNA): TGTGCCAGCAGCTTGTTCGCAGGGCAAACTGAAGCTTTCTTT. This sequence encodes CASSLFAGQTEAFF. The chain joins TRBV5-5 to TRBJ1-1, with D possibly being TRBD1 (5 bases). The CDR3 extends over 14 amino acids. Trimming removed 1 base from V and 5 bases from J, with 12 bases in between. The germline CDR1 and CDR2 sequences are SGHKS and YYEKEE (reference sequence).